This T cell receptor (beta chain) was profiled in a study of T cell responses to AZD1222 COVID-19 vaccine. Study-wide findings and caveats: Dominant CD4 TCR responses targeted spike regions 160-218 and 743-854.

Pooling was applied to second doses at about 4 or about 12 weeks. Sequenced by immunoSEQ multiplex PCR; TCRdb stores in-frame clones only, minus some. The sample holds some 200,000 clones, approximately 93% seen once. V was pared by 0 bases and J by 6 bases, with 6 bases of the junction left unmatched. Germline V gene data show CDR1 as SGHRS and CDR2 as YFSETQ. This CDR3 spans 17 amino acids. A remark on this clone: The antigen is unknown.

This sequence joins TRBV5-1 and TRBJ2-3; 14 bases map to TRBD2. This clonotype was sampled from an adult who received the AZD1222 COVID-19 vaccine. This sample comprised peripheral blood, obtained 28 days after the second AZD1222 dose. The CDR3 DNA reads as TGCGCCAGCAGCTTGGGACTAGCGGGGGGGCCTTCGGATACGCAGTATTTT. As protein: CASSLGLAGGPSDTQYF.